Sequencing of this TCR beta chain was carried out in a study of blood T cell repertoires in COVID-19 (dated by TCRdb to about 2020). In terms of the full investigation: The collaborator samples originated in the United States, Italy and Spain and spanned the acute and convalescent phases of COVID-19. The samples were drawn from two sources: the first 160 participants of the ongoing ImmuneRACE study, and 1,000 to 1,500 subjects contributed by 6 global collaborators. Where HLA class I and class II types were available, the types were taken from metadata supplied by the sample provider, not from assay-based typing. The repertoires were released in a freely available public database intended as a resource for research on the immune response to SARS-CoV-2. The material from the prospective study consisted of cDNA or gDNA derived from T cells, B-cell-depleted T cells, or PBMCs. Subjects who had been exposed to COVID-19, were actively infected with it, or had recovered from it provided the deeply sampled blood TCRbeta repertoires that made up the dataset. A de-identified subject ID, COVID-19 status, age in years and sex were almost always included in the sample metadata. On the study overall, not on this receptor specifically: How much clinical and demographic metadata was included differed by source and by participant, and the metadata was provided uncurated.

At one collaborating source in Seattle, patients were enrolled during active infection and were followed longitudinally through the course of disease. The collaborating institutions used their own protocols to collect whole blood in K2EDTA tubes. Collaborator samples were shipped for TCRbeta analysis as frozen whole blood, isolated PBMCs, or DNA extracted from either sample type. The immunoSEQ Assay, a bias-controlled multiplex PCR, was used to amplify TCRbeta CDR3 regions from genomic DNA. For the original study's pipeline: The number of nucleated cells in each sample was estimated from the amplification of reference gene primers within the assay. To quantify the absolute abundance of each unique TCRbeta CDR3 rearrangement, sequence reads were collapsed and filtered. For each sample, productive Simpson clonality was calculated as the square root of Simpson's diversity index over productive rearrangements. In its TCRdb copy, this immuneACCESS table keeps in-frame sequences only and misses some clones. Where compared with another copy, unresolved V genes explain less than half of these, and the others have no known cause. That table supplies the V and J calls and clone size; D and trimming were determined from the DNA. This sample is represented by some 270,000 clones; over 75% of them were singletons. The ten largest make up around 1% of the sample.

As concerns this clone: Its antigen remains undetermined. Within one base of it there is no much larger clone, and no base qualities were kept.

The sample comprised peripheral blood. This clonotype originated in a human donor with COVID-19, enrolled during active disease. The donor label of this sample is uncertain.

The base sequence is TGTGCCAGCAGCCATCGGTCGGGGGGAAACACTGAAGCTTTCTTT. This translates into CASSHRSGGNTEAFF. The rearranged segments are TRBV3-1 (or the pseudogene TRBV3-2) and TRBJ1-1; a tentative D call is TRBD1 (5 bases match). From cysteine to phenylalanine, the CDR3 is 15 amino acids long. Only the CDR3 portion is preserved as DNA: 45 bases, with reading frame beginning at the first base. According to the germline V gene (reference sequence), CDR1 reads LGHDT and CDR2 reads YNNKEL. The germline ends are 13 bases apart after V is trimmed by 3 bases and J by 2 bases.